This T cell receptor (beta chain) originates from a study of beta chain features in type 1 diabetes. The overall study: Over all samples combined, some 110 million sorted cells were examined. Broader study findings: Researchers cautioned that cDNA sequencing could over-represent cells with high TCR expression.

The investigators reverse transcribed all of the isolated RNA, so they sequenced expressed TCRB transcripts. Assay used: immunoSEQ multiplex PCR; TCRdb lists only in-frame clones, some missing. The profile shows about 260,000 clones, 68% of them singletons. Germline-derived CDR1 and CDR2 are SGDLS and YYNGEE. The CDR3 length is 13 residues. V was trimmed by 5 bases and J by 2 bases, leaving 10 bases between them. With regard to this clone: Its matching antigen is unknown.

The chain joins TRBV9 to TRBJ1-1, with D possibly TRBD1 on 6 matching bases. The sequencing sample was made of naive CD4+ T cells from blood. The TCR originated in a man aged 25 to 45 in good health. CDR3 nucleotides: TGTGCCAGCAGTGTGGGGGCAAACACTGAAGCTTTCTTT. Translating gives CASSVGANTEAFF.